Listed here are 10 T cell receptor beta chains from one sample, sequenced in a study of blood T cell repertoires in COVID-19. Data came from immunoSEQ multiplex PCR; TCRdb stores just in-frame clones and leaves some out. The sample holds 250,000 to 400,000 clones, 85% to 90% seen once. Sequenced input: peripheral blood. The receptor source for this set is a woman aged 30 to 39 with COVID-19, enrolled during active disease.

The CDR3 loop reads CASSLDEGVQPQHF. The CDR3 coding sequence is TGCGCCAGCAGCTTGGACGAGGGGGTTCAGCCCCAGCATTTT. The chain joins TRBV5-1 to TRBJ1-5; D may be TRBD1 (6 bases). This CDR3 contains 14 residues. Germline values: CDR1 SGHRS, CDR2 YFSETQ. Deletions cut 0 bases from V and 6 bases from J, with 10 bases between.

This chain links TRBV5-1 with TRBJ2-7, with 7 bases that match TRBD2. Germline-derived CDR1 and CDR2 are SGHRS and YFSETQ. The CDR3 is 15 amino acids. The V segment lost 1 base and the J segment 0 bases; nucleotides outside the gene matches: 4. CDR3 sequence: CASSLFPGGSYEQYF. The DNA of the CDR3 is TGCGCCAGCAGCTTGTTCCCGGGAGGCTCCTACGAGCAGTACTTC.

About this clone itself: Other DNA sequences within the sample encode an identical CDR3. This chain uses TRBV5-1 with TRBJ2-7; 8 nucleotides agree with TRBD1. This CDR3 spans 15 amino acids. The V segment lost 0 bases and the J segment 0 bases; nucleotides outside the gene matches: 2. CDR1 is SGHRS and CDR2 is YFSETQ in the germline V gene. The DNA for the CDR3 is TGCGCCAGCAGCTTGGGTCAGGGGGCCTCCTACGAGCAGTACTTC. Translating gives CASSLGQGASYEQYF.

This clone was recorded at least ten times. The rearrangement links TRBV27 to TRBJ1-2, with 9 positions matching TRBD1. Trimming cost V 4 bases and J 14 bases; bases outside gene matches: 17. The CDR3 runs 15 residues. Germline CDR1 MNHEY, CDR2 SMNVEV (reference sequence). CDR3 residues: CASSSRQGVNMVGTF. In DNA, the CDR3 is TGTGCCAGCAGTTCCCGACAGGGGGTGAATATGGTGGGGACCTTC.

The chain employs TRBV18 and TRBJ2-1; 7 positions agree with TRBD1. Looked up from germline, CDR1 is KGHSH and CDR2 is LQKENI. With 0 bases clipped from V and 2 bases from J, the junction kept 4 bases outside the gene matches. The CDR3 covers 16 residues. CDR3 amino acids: CASSPPEGATYNEQFF. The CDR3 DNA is TGTGCCAGCTCACCACCTGAGGGGGCCACCTACAATGAGCAGTTCTTC.

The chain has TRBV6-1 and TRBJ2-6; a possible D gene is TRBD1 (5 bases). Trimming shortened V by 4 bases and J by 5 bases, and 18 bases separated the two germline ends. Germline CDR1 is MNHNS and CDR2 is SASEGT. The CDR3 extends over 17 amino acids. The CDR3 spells CASSGNRLELWANVLTF. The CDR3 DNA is TGTGCCAGCAGTGGAAACAGGTTGGAGCTCTGGGCCAACGTCCTGACTTTC.

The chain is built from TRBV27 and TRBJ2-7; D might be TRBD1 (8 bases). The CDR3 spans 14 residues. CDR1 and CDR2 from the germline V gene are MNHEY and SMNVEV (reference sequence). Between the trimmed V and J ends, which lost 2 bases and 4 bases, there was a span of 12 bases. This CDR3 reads CASSLEQGGYEQYF. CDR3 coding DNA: TGTGCCAGCAGTTTAGAACAGGGGGGGTACGAGCAGTACTTC.

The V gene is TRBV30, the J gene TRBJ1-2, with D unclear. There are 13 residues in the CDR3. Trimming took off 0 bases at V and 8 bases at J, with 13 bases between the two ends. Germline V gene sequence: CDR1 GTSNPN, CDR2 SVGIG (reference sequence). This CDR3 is CAWSVQEAVGYTF. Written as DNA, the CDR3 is TGTGCCTGGAGTGTACAAGAGGCCGTCGGCTACACCTTC.

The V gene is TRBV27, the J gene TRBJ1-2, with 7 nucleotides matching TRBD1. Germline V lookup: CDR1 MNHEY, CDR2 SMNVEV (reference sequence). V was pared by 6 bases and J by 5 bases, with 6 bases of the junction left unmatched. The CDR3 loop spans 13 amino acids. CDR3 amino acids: CASRGDSEYGYTF. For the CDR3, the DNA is TGTGCCAGCAGGGGGGACAGTGAGTATGGCTACACCTTC.

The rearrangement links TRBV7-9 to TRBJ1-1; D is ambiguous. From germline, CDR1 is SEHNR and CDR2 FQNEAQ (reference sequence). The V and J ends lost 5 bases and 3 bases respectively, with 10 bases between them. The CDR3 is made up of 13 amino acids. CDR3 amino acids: CASSPFFDTEAFF. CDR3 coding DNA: TGTGCCAGCAGCCCCTTCTTCGACACTGAAGCTTTCTTT.